This TCR beta chain was obtained from a study of T cells after yellow fever vaccination. Overall study: The SMART-Seq v4 Ultra Low Input method served to prepare the low-cell-number fractions. Notes on the study in general: Subsequent to the booster, the majority of primary-vaccination clones reappeared (roughly 97% CD4, about 90% CD8).

Template-switching 5'RACE yielded the TCR cDNA; a universal primer site and UMIs were added in the process. In TCRdb, the 5' RACE reads were re-called with MiXCR into one record per CDR3 protein. The sample includes 230,000 or so distinct CDR3 sequences, 5.5% to 8.5% of them seen just once. There are many counts of this clonotype. Its antigen is not identified. The sequence was collected from a man aged 25-40 years who received the YFV17D yellow fever vaccine. Sample: CD4+ T cells sorted from PBMCs, taken on the day of the yellow fever booster vaccination.

The CDR3 DNA follows: TGCAGCGTAGACACAGATACGCAGTATTTT. It is translated as CSVDTDTQYF. The V call is TRBV29-1, the J call TRBJ2-3; D gene ambiguous. Trimming left V 6 bases short and J 2 bases short, with 3 bases between. There are 10 residues in the CDR3. Germline CDR1 and CDR2: SQVTM and ANQGSEA.